Shown below are 18 T cell receptor beta chains from a single sample sequenced in a study of CD8+CD57+ T cells in acquired aplastic anemia (dated by TCRdb to 2016 to 2019). Patients chosen for sequencing had shown expansion of CD8+CD57+ cells by flow cytometry. The reads were generated on an Illumina HiSeq 2000. Genomic DNA served as template for TCR beta VDJ combination and CDR3 sequence profiling. TCRdb handled the public reads itself, with Q25 trimming in fastp and clone calling in MiXCR, and kept productive beta chains. Each entry merges the rows of one CDR3 protein and shows their most common DNA and genes. The sample includes 150,000 or so distinct CDR3 sequences, with around 43% observed a single time. The top ten clones comprise around 3.2% of the sample. Material: sorted CD4+, CD8+, or CD8+CD57+ T cells (not recorded which) from PBMCs. The receptors were sampled from a human donor with aplastic anemia.

This clonotype came up a few times. The V call is TRBV10-3, the J call TRBJ2-7, with D maybe TRBD1 (6 bases). Germline V CDR1 and CDR2: ENHRY, SYGVKD. This CDR3 has 15 residues. Trimming removed 7 bases at V and 0 bases at J, with 16 bases between. The CDR3 reads CAINRQAHSSYEQYF. The CDR3, as DNA: TGTGCCATCAATCGACAGGCCCATTCCTCCTACGAGCAGTACTTC.

This clonotype was detected a few times. The chain couples TRBV5-8 to TRBJ2-5, with D perhaps TRBD1 (7 bases). The V end lost 6 bases, the J end lost 4 bases, and 16 bases lay between the germline ends. The germline gives CDR1 SGHTS, CDR2 YDEGEE. This CDR3 has 14 amino acids. CDR3 coding DNA: TGTGCCAGCAATCCGGGGGACAGAGTAGAGACCCAGTACTTC. Protein sequence: CASNPGDRVETQYF.

Comments on this clonotype: Germline is not matched at one junction end, which may reflect a read error. In nucleotides, the CDR3 is TGTGCCAGCACCGAGGGGGCTATTTCCTACGAGCAGTACTTT. Its translation is CASTEGAISYEQYF. The chain carries TRBV2 and TRBJ2-7, with TRBD1 matching 7 bases. The CDR3 spans 14 residues. Germline lookup yields CDR1 SNHLY and CDR2 FYNNEI.

This clonotype was detected ten times or more. The chain carries TRBV4-3 and TRBJ1-6; D may be TRBD1 (5 bases). Germline V gives CDR1 LGHNA, CDR2 YSLEER. V was shortened by 0 bases and J by 10 bases, with 16 bases between the two germline ends. The CDR3 length is 16 residues. CDR3 sequence reads: CASSQDSGGAKSPLHF. CDR3 sequence (DNA): TGCGCCAGCAGCCAAGATTCGGGAGGGGCAAAGTCACCCCTCCACTTT.

The chain uses TRBV9 and TRBJ2-2; D is ambiguous. This CDR3 region has 17 residues. Germline assignment: CDR1 SGDLS and CDR2 YYNGEE. The CDR3 region is CVGSATQGRSNTGELFF. CDR3 nucleotides: TGTGTCGGCAGCGCGACTCAAGGACGGTCGAACACCGGGGAGCTGTTTTTT.

As to this clonotype: This may stem from a read error, because a much larger clone lies one nucleotide away. The chain recombines TRBV6-5 with TRBJ2-1; perhaps TRBD1 as D (6 bases). This CDR3 has 15 residues. Looked up from germline, CDR1 is MNHEY and CDR2 is SVGAGI. CDR3: CASSYGQYSYNGQFF. As DNA, the CDR3 is TGTGCCAGCAGTTACGGACAGTACTCCTACAATGGGCAGTTCTTC.

This clonotype has at least ten counts. The V call is TRBV19, the J call TRBJ1-2; 8 nucleotides match TRBD1. The V and J ends lost 6 bases and 3 bases, in that order; junction bases with no gene match: 6. The length of the CDR3 is 14 residues. The germline V gene has CDR1 LNHDA and CDR2 SQIVND (reference sequence). The CDR3 spells CASSHQDRDYGYTF. In DNA form, the CDR3 reads TGTGCCAGTAGCCACCAGGACAGGGACTATGGCTACACCTTC.

The chain carries TRBV19 and TRBJ1-5; 8 nucleotides match TRBD1. Trimming cost V 3 bases and J 4 bases; bases outside gene matches: 2. From germline, CDR1 is LNHDA and CDR2 SQIVND (reference sequence). The CDR3 covers 14 residues. CDR3 region: CASSMDRENQPQHF. The CDR3 coding sequence is TGTGCCAGTAGTATGGACAGGGAAAATCAGCCCCAGCATTTT.

The CDR3 region is CASSEAVEGIYEQYF. In nucleotides, the CDR3 is TGTGCCAGCAGTGAAGCGGTAGAAGGGATCTACGAGCAGTACTTC. The chain employs TRBV2 and TRBJ2-7; D unclear. Between the trimmed V and J ends, which lost 0 bases and 3 bases, there was a span of 12 bases. The CDR3 spans 15 residues. Germline-derived CDR1 and CDR2 are SNHLY and FYNNEI.

The rearrangement links TRBV20-1 to TRBJ1-2; perhaps TRBD1 as D (6 bases). The CDR3 extends over 12 amino acids. Trimming removed 6 bases from V and 2 bases from J, with 10 bases in between. Germline V gives CDR1 DFQATT, CDR2 SNEGSKA (reference sequence). The chain's CDR3 is CSAWTANYGYTF. DNA of the CDR3: TGCAGTGCCTGGACAGCGAACTATGGCTACACCTTC.

The V call is TRBV7-9, the J call TRBJ1-5, with a tentative D call TRBD1 (5 bases). This CDR3 is 14 amino acids long. V lost 4 bases, J lost 4 bases, and 11 bases lay in between. The germline gives CDR1 SEHNR, CDR2 FQNEAQ (reference sequence). In nucleotides, the CDR3 is TGTGCCAGCAGCTCCTGGGACGGTAATCAGCCCCAGCATTTT. This sequence encodes CASSSWDGNQPQHF.

At least ten counts were recorded for this clonotype. The J gene is TRBJ1-4, the V gene TRBV20-1, with 7 bases identical to TRBD1. Trimming at V came to 6 bases and at J to 8 bases, leaving 15 bases not matched to a gene. CDR1 DFQATT and CDR2 SNEGSKA come from the germline V gene (reference sequence). The CDR3 is 15 amino acids. The CDR3 here is CSATPRTGREEKLFF. CDR3 in DNA: TGCAGTGCCACTCCCCGGACAGGCCGGGAGGAAAAACTGTTTTTT.

This clonotype was seen repeatedly, ten times or more. The chain links TRBV5-1 to TRBJ2-1, with D possibly TRBD1 on 6 matching bases. Between the trimmed V and J ends, which lost 3 bases and 9 bases, there was a span of 19 bases. The germline V gene has CDR1 SGHRS and CDR2 YFSETQ. This CDR3 is 15 amino acids long. The CDR3 DNA reads as TGCGCCAGCAGCTCGAACAGGGTTTTTTCGGCTGAGCAGTTCTTC. Translation: CASSSNRVFSAEQFF. Based on the CDR3 plus reference TRBV5-1 and TRBJ2-1, the full variable domain is KAGVTQTPRYLIKTRGQQVTLSCSPISGHRSVSWYQQTPGQGLQFLFEYFSETQRNKGNFPGRFSGRQFSNSRSEMNVSTLELGDSALYLCASSSNRVFSAEQFFGPGTRLTVL.

This clonotype was picked up many times. This chain's CDR3 is CSARALTSATTDTQYF. The CDR3 DNA reads as TGCAGTGCTAGAGCCTTGACTAGCGCAACCACAGATACGCAGTATTTT. J is TRBJ2-3 and V is TRBV20-1; 8 nucleotides line up with TRBD2. Germline trimming cut 1 base from V and 2 bases from J; bases unmatched to any gene: 8. Looked up from germline, CDR1 is DFQATT and CDR2 is SNEGSKA (reference sequence). There are 16 residues in the CDR3.

The CDR3 DNA reads TGTGCCAGCAGCTTGAGTCCAGGGGATAATCAGCCCCAGCATTTT. This encodes CASSLSPGDNQPQHF. The chain is built from TRBV19 and TRBJ1-5; D perhaps matches TRBD1 (6 bases). Trimming removed 9 bases at V and 4 bases at J, with 19 bases between. The germline V gene encodes CDR1 LNHDA and CDR2 SQIVND (reference sequence). This CDR3 contains 15 residues.

This chain uses TRBV12-3 or TRBV12-4 with TRBJ2-7; TRBD2 is a possible D gene (7 bases). This CDR3 is 14 amino acids long. Trimming removed 4 bases at V and 3 bases at J, with 13 bases between. CDR3 sequence reads: CASSWGGTNYEQYV. The DNA for the CDR3 is TGTGCCAGCAGTTGGGGGGGGACAAACTACGAGCAGTACGTC.

Only a few counts were recorded for this clonotype. This chain uses TRBV6-1 with TRBJ1-5, with 11 bases that match TRBD1. The germline CDR1 and CDR2 sequences are MNHNS and SASEGT. Trimming cost V 6 bases and J 4 bases; bases outside gene matches: 8. The CDR3 sequence is 16 residues long. The CDR3 spells CASSPAGTGGNQPQHF. The DNA of the CDR3 is TGTGCCAGCAGCCCGGCGGGGACAGGGGGGAATCAGCCCCAGCATTTT.

This clonotype was counted between two and nine times. A much larger clone lies one base from this, so it may be a read error. CDR3 nucleotides: TGTGCCAGCGGCACACCGTGGCTGGGAGAAGCTTTCTTT. Amino acids: CASGTPWLGEAFF. The chain recombines TRBV13 with TRBJ1-1; D remains unclear. CDR3 length: 13 residues. V dropped 8 bases and J dropped 8 bases, with 18 bases sitting between them. Germline V gene lookup returns CDR1 PRHDT and CDR2 FYEKMQ (reference sequence).